This is a list of T cell receptor beta chains from one sample in a study of beta chain features in type 1 diabetes. The method was immunoSEQ multiplex PCR; TCRdb's version includes in-frame clones alone and lacks a portion of them. Of 680,000 or so clones in the sample, around 15% are singletons; the top ten hold more than 0.08%. What was sequenced was naive CD4+ T cells from blood. The receptors come from a man younger than 35 in good health. The CDR3 runs from the conserved cysteine through the conserved F or W. A D gene is named only where the DNA matches it firmly.

J: TRBJ1-2
D: -
V: TRBV6-5
CDR3: CASSYGTTYGYTF

J: TRBJ1-5
D: TRBD1
V: TRBV6-5
CDR3: CASSMDRAGNQPQHF

J: TRBJ2-5
D: TRBD2
V: TRBV29-1
CDR3: CSVAGKETQYF

J: TRBJ1-2
D: TRBD1
V: TRBV30
CDR3: CAWSVRGQGFYGYTF

J: TRBJ1-2
D: -
V: TRBV5-1
CDR3: CASSLPSREGSLYGYTF

J: TRBJ1-5
D: -
V: TRBV7-2
CDR3: CASSLTSLKYQPQHF

J: TRBJ1-4
D: -
V: TRBV7-8
CDR3: CASSLGRGEKLFF

J: TRBJ2-1
D: -
V: TRBV4-3
CDR3: CASSQDIGRTPPGNEQFF

J: TRBJ1-4
D: TRBD1
V: TRBV5-1
CDR3: CASSSQGAGLGAKLFF

J: TRBJ2-1
D: TRBD1
V: TRBV5-4
CDR3: CASSSWTGGLDEQFF